One sample yielded the 23 T cell receptor beta chains listed below, sequenced in a study of cytomegalovirus exposure and HLA in healthy donors. PCR was performed using 60 Vbeta and 13 Jbeta primers. Repertoires were generated with immunoSEQ multiplex PCR, while TCRdb's copy carries only in-frame clones and drops some. This table has 76,000 or so clones, over 60% appearing once. The specimen was PBMCs. Every receptor here comes from a woman aged 40 to 50 in good health and CMV-seropositive.

V usage is TRBV4-1 and J usage is TRBJ1-6; 8 bases fit TRBD1. V lost 6 bases and J lost 10; bases outside the gene matches: 8. This CDR3 contains 14 residues. From germline, CDR1 is MGHRA and CDR2 YSYEKL. The CDR3 DNA reads TGCGCCAGCAGGCCGACAGGGGAGGAGTCACCCCTCCACTTT. It encodes CASRPTGEESPLHF.

V is TRBV29-1 and J is TRBJ1-5, with TRBD1 matching 9 bases. V lost 7 bases and J lost 2; bases outside the gene matches: 3. CDR1 is SQVTM and CDR2 is ANQGSEA in the germline V gene. The CDR3 spans 13 residues. The CDR3, as DNA: TGCAGCGCACGGACAGGGGGCAATCAGCCCCAGCATTTT. Amino acids: CSARTGGNQPQHF.

The chain recombines TRBV7-2 with TRBJ1-1, with D uncertain. Germline V gene lookup returns CDR1 SGHTA and CDR2 FQGNSA. This CDR3 spans 14 amino acids. The V end was cut by 5 bases, the J end by 3 bases, with 13 bases between. The CDR3: CASSLWRGHTEAFF. DNA of the CDR3: TGTGCCAGCAGCCTGTGGCGGGGTCACACTGAAGCTTTCTTT.

This sequence joins TRBV4-1 and TRBJ2-3; maybe TRBD2 (5 bases). The germline gives CDR1 MGHRA, CDR2 YSYEKL. The CDR3 runs to 13 residues. V was cut by 4 bases and J by 1 base, with 6 bases left in between. The chain's CDR3 is CASSPLGTDTQYF. The DNA of the CDR3 is TGCGCCAGCAGCCCACTAGGCACAGATACGCAGTATTTT.

The V and J genes are TRBV5-1 and TRBJ2-3, with D unclear. Germline values: CDR1 SGHRS, CDR2 YFSETQ. The CDR3 consists of 12 residues. The germline V and J ends were trimmed by 5 bases and 4 bases, with 8 bases remaining between them. The CDR3 sequence is CASRNIPDTQYF. For the CDR3, the DNA is TGCGCCAGCAGAAACATCCCAGATACGCAGTATTTT.

The CDR3 reads CASSLLTENTEAFF. The DNA for the CDR3 is TGTGCCAGCAGCTTACTTACAGAGAACACTGAAGCTTTCTTT. The V and J genes are TRBV7-9 and TRBJ1-1; D is unclear. Germline V CDR1 and CDR2: SEHNR, FQNEAQ (reference sequence). CDR3 length: 14 amino acids. Trimming left V 2 bases short and J 1 base short, with 8 bases between.

V and J are TRBV6-6 and TRBJ1-1; tentatively, D is TRBD1 (5 bases). V was pared by 10 bases and J by 2 bases, with 14 bases between. The CDR3 covers 13 residues. Germline CDR1 is MNHNY and CDR2 is SVGAGI (reference sequence). The CDR3 nucleotides are TGTGCCATCACCCAGACAGTAAACACTGAAGCTTTCTTT. This codes for CAITQTVNTEAFF.

This sequence joins TRBV7-9 and TRBJ2-7, with D possibly TRBD1 on 7 matching bases. V lost 3 bases, J lost 0 bases, and 24 bases lay in between. Germline V gives CDR1 SEHNR, CDR2 FQNEAQ (reference sequence). The CDR3 totals 19 residues. The CDR3 sequence: CASSLGGFRDSLASYEQYF. The CDR3 nucleotides read TGTGCCAGCAGCTTGGGGGGATTTCGGGACAGCCTTGCCTCCTACGAGCAGTACTTC.

The chain couples TRBV7-2 to TRBJ1-5; TRBD1 aligns across 8 bases. The length of the CDR3 is 14 residues. Germline V CDR1 and CDR2: SGHTA, FQGNSA. J gave up 7 bases and V 3 bases, and 5 bases lay outside the gene matches. As DNA, the CDR3 is TGTGCCAGCAGCTTCTCAGGGGGCAGGCAGCCCCAGCATTTT. Amino acids: CASSFSGGRQPQHF. Variable domain in full (rest from reference TRBV7-2 and TRBJ1-5): GAGVSQSPSNKVTEKGKDVELRCDPISGHTALYWYRQSLGQGLEFLIYFQGNSAPDKSGLPSDRFSAERTGGSVSTLTIQRTQQEDSAVYLCASSFSGGRQPQHFGDGTRLSIL.

The chain has TRBV11-2 and TRBJ2-7; D not certain. CDR3 length: 12 residues. Germline V lookup: CDR1 SGHAT, CDR2 FQNNGV. V dropped 2 bases and J dropped 4 bases, with 6 bases sitting between them. The CDR3 loop reads CASSLLGYEQYF. CDR3 in DNA: TGTGCCAGCAGCTTACTCGGTTACGAGCAGTACTTC.

The V and J genes are TRBV7-2 and TRBJ2-3; TRBD2 aligns across 14 bases. The germline V gene has CDR1 SGHTA and CDR2 FQGNSA. The length of the CDR3 is 16 residues. Unmatched junction bases numbered 2, after V lost 0 bases and J lost 6 bases. CDR3 nucleotide sequence: TGTGCCAGCAGCTTAGCCGGGACTAGCGGGGGTGATACGCAGTATTTT. It specifies CASSLAGTSGGDTQYF.

The count of this clone is one. The identical CDR3 is also encoded by other nucleotide sequences in the sample. The genes are TRBV20-1 and TRBJ1-2, with TRBD1 as a possible D gene (6 bases). The germline CDR1 and CDR2 sequences are DFQATT and SNEGSKA (reference sequence). The CDR3 runs to 11 residues. V gave up 6 bases and J gave up 8 bases, with 13 bases separating them. This chain's CDR3 is CSARTGNGYTF. The CDR3 bases are TGCAGTGCCAGAACAGGGAACGGCTACACCTTC.

This clone was found a few times. The CDR3 does not close with the conserved phenylalanine or tryptophan, likely indicating a read error. The rearrangement links TRBV7-2 to TRBJ2-3; 9 nucleotides match TRBD1. V was pared by 4 bases and J by 0 bases, with 5 bases of the junction left unmatched. The CDR3 sequence is 16 residues long. The germline gives CDR1 SGHTA, CDR2 FQGNSA. This CDR3 is CASSSRTGVSTDTQYV. In DNA, the CDR3 is TGTGCCAGCAGCTCTAGGACAGGGGTTAGCACAGATACGCAGTATGTT.

The gene calls are TRBV4-1 and TRBJ2-5; 8 bases are shared with TRBD2. Germline loops: CDR1 MGHRA, CDR2 YSYEKL. After removal of 4 bases from V and 4 bases from J, the junction contained 8 bases not matched to a gene. This CDR3 region has 15 residues. In DNA, the CDR3 is TGCGCCAGCAGCCCACCCGGGGCGGGGGGAGAGACCCAGTACTTC. As protein: CASSPPGAGGETQYF.

This chain uses TRBV5-5 with TRBJ1-5; no reliable D call. Trimming shortened V by 4 bases and J by 1 base, and 12 bases separated the two germline ends. Germline V gives CDR1 SGHKS, CDR2 YYEKEE (reference sequence). The CDR3 runs 15 residues. As DNA, the CDR3 is TGTGCCAGCAGCAACACGCCTGGCAGCAATCAGCCCCAGCATTTT. Translated: CASSNTPGSNQPQHF.

This clone appeared a few times. At the DNA level, this CDR3 is encoded by other sequences in the same sample as well. The genes are TRBV25-1 and TRBJ1-1; tentative D call: TRBD1 (5 bases). This CDR3 contains 13 residues. The V end was cut by 8 bases, the J end by 8 bases, with 18 bases between. Germline V gene lookup returns CDR1 MGHDK and CDR2 SYGVNS. The CDR3 loop is CASCVRGITEAFF. The CDR3 DNA reads as TGTGCCAGCTGTGTAAGGGGCATCACCGAAGCTTTCTTT.

The rearrangement uses TRBV7-2 and TRBJ1-4; D call uncertain. The V and J ends lost 1 base and 5 bases respectively, with 14 bases between them. The germline gives CDR1 SGHTA, CDR2 FQGNSA. CDR3 length equals 16 residues. The CDR3 nucleotides read TGTGCCAGCAGCTTAGTGAGCGGGCAGAGGAATGAAAAACTGTTTTTT. Its protein is CASSLVSGQRNEKLFF. Variable domain in full (rest from reference TRBV7-2 and TRBJ1-4): GAGVSQSPSNKVTEKGKDVELRCDPISGHTALYWYRQSLGQGLEFLIYFQGNSAPDKSGLPSDRFSAERTGGSVSTLTIQRTQQEDSAVYLCASSLVSGQRNEKLFFGSGTQLSVL.

The rearrangement joins TRBV28 to TRBJ2-1; the D gene is possibly TRBD2 (5 bases). CDR3 length: 14 residues. The germline CDR1 and CDR2 sequences are MDHEN and SYDVKM. V dropped 3 bases and J dropped 4 bases, with 10 bases sitting between them. The CDR3 nucleotides read TGTGCCAGCAGTTTGCTTGACTATTACAATGAGCAGTTCTTC. Translating gives CASSLLDYYNEQFF. The full variable domain, completed using reference TRBV28 and TRBJ2-1, is DVKVTQSSRYLVKRTGEKVFLECVQDMDHENMFWYRQDPGLGLRLIYFSYDVKMKEKGDIPEGYSVSREKKERFSLILESASTNQTSMYLCASSLLDYYNEQFFGPGTRLTVL.

This clone has a handful of counts. The chain employs TRBV30 and TRBJ1-1; D is unclear. Trimming stripped 1 base from V and 7 bases from J, with 13 bases between. CDR3 length: 13 residues. Germline assignment: CDR1 GTSNPN and CDR2 SVGIG (reference sequence). Here the CDR3 DNA reads TGTGCCTGGAGTGCGGGTTTTGTCCGTGAAGCTTTCTTT. As protein: CAWSAGFVREAFF. The full variable domain, rest sourced from reference TRBV30 and TRBJ1-1, is SQTIHQWPATLVQPVGSPLSLECTVEGTSNPNLYWYRQAAGRGLQLLFYSVGIGQISSEVPQNLSASRPQDRQFILSSKKLLLSDSGFYLCAWSAGFVREAFFGQGTRLTVV.

This chain joins TRBV2 and TRBJ1-1, with D uncertain. The CDR3 covers 13 residues. The V and J ends lost 4 bases and 4 bases respectively, with 10 bases between them. In germline, CDR1 is SNHLY, CDR2 FYNNEI. The DNA of the CDR3 is TGTGCCAGCAGTGGGGTGCCGGGCACTGAAGCTTTCTTT. This sequence encodes CASSGVPGTEAFF. The variable domain in full, completed from reference TRBV2 and TRBJ1-1, reads EPEVTQTPSHQVTQMGQEVILRCVPISNHLYFYWYRQILGQKVEFLVSFYNNEISEKSEIFDDQFSVERPDGSNFTLKIRSTKLEDSAMYFCASSGVPGTEAFFGQGTRLTVV.

The V call is TRBV5-1, the J call TRBJ2-5; D is perhaps TRBD1 (5 bases). Germline CDR1 reads SGHRS; CDR2 reads YFSETQ. Trimming removed 1 base from V and 9 bases from J, with 13 bases in between. This CDR3 comprises 13 residues. CDR3 sequence: CASSLRSQGAQYF. Written as DNA, the CDR3 is TGCGCCAGCAGCTTGAGGTCTCAAGGGGCCCAGTACTTC.

This rearrangement joins TRBV7-9 to TRBJ1-2, with D maybe TRBD1 (6 bases). There are 13 residues in the CDR3. V was shortened by 5 bases and J by 8 bases, with 15 bases between the two germline ends. CDR1 and CDR2 from the germline V gene are SEHNR and FQNEAQ (reference sequence). CDR3: CASSARGAQGYTF. CDR3 DNA: TGTGCCAGCAGCGCCCGGGGGGCGCAGGGCTACACCTTC.

This chain uses TRBV6-1 with TRBJ1-5, with D possibly being TRBD1 (5 bases). V lost 6 bases, J lost 7 bases, and 13 bases lay in between. The CDR3 covers 13 residues. Germline V gene data show CDR1 as MNHNS and CDR2 as SASEGT. CDR3 region: CASRDSVGQPQHF. The CDR3 nucleotides read TGTGCCAGCAGAGACAGCGTAGGACAGCCCCAGCATTTT.